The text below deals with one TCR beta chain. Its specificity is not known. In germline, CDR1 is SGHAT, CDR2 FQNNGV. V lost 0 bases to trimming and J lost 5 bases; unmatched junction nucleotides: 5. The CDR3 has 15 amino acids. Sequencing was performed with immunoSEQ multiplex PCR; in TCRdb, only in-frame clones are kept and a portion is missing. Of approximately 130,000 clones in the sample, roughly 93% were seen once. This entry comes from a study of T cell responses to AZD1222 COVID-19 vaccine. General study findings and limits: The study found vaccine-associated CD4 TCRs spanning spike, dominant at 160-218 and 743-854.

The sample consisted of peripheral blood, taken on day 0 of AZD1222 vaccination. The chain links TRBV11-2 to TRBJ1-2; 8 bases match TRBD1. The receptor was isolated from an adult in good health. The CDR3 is CASSLDQGAEYGYTF. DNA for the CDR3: TGTGCCAGCAGCTTAGACCAGGGGGCTGAGTATGGCTACACCTTC.